Listed here are 9 T cell receptor beta chains from one sample, sequenced in a study of cytomegalovirus exposure and HLA in healthy donors. Primers included in the PCR were 60 Vbeta and 13 Jbeta primers. Data came from immunoSEQ multiplex PCR; TCRdb stores just in-frame clones and leaves some out. The repertoire holds roughly 120,000 clones, roughly four fifths seen once, with about 11% in the top ten. The specimen was PBMCs. These receptors all come from a male donor in good health and CMV-seropositive.

This rearrangement joins TRBV11-2 to TRBJ2-7, with TRBD1 as a possible D gene (6 bases). Germline CDR1 and CDR2: SGHAT and FQNNGV. The CDR3 is made up of 15 amino acids. V dropped 0 bases and J dropped 0 bases, with 9 bases sitting between them. CDR3 bases: TGTGCCAGCAGCTTAGAGACAGGCAGCTCCTACGAGCAGTACTTC. Protein: CASSLETGSSYEQYF.

This clone was picked up one time. The chain combines TRBV9 with TRBJ2-5; no clear D. This CDR3 is 14 amino acids long. CDR1 SGDLS and CDR2 YYNGEE come from the germline V gene. Trimming cost V 3 bases and J 5 bases, with 14 bases left between them. The DNA for the CDR3 is TGTGCCAGCAGCGCCGAGACTCTTTGGGAGACCCAGTACTTC. This translates into CASSAETLWETQYF.

The sample holds a few counts of this clone. The V gene is TRBV5-4, the J gene TRBJ1-1, with D unclear. CDR3 size: 14 residues. Trimming took off 4 bases at V and 4 bases at J, with 14 bases between the two ends. Germline assignment: CDR1 SGHNT and CDR2 YYREEE (reference sequence). CDR3 DNA: TGTGCCAGCAGCCCCGAGAGAGGACTCACTGAAGCTTTCTTT. Translated, it gives CASSPERGLTEAFF.

This sequence joins TRBV30 and TRBJ2-7; 11 bases agree with TRBD1. The CDR3 covers 14 residues. Trimming took 4 bases from V and 3 from J; bases not matched to a gene: 5. CDR1 is GTSNPN, CDR2 SVGIG, per germline (reference sequence). The CDR3 protein is CAWMSGQGDYEQYF. The CDR3 coding sequence is TGTGCCTGGATGTCGGGACAGGGGGACTACGAGCAGTACTTC. The full variable domain, rest sourced from reference TRBV30 and TRBJ2-7, is SQTIHQWPATLVQPVGSPLSLECTVEGTSNPNLYWYRQAAGRGLQLLFYSVGIGQISSEVPQNLSASRPQDRQFILSSKKLLLSDSGFYLCAWMSGQGDYEQYFGPGTRLTVT.

V usage is TRBV19 and J usage is TRBJ2-7; D possibly corresponds to TRBD1 (5 bases). V was pared by 3 bases and J by 2 bases, with 11 bases between. In germline, CDR1 is LNHDA, CDR2 SQIVND (reference sequence). The CDR3 consists of 14 residues. The chain's CDR3 is CASSMWTNPYEQYF. CDR3 bases: TGTGCCAGTAGTATGTGGACAAACCCCTACGAGCAGTACTTC.

This chain joins TRBV7-2 and TRBJ2-3, with D perhaps TRBD2 (5 bases). This CDR3 has 13 residues. CDR1 and CDR2 from the germline V gene are SGHTA and FQGNSA. Between the trimmed V and J ends, which lost 1 base and 7 bases, there was a span of 9 bases. The chain's CDR3 is CASSLGRVNTQYF. DNA for the CDR3: TGTGCCAGCAGCTTAGGGCGGGTAAATACGCAGTATTTT.

DNA for the CDR3: TGTGCCAGTAGTACTAGGGGAAGTGGCGAGCAGTACTTC. This encodes CASSTRGSGEQYF. The V and J genes are TRBV19 and TRBJ2-7; TRBD1 is a possible D gene (5 bases). This CDR3 spans 13 amino acids. Germline CDR1 and CDR2: LNHDA and SQIVND (reference sequence). V dropped 4 bases and J dropped 6 bases, with 13 bases sitting between them. Based on the CDR3 plus reference TRBV19 and TRBJ2-7, the full variable domain is DGGITQSPKYLFRKEGQNVTLSCEQNLNHDAMYWYRQDPGQGLRLIYYSQIVNDFQKGDIAEGYSVSREKKESFPLTVTSAQKNPTAFYLCASSTRGSGEQYFGPGTRLTVT.

This clone was recorded once. The chain is built from TRBV5-1 and TRBJ2-5; TRBD1 is a possible D gene (6 bases). The closer fit of TRBJ2-7 to the DNA end suggests the J call may be wrong. The CDR3 runs to 16 residues. Germline V lookup: CDR1 SGHRS, CDR2 YFSETQ. The CDR3 DNA reads as TGCGCCAGCAGCAACGTTGGGGGCCCCAGCTCCTACGAGCAGTACTTC. Its protein product is CASSNVGGPSSYEQYF.

This chain uses TRBV7-2 with TRBJ2-5; D is ambiguous. The CDR3 length is 12 residues. Trimming took 4 bases from V and 0 from J, leaving 3 bases between them. Germline V gene sequence: CDR1 SGHTA, CDR2 FQGNSA. CDR3 loop: CASSSYQETQYF. Here the CDR3 DNA reads TGTGCCAGCAGCTCCTACCAAGAGACCCAGTACTTC.